Ten or more counts support the clone carrying this T cell receptor (beta chain). No antigen is known for it. The V gene's germline CDR1 is ENHRY and CDR2 SYGVKD. Trimming took off 10 bases at V and 7 bases at J, with 22 bases between the two ends. This CDR3 has 14 residues. On the day of bone marrow donation, the related graft donor provided peripheral blood. The record originates from a study of T cells after posttransplantation cyclophosphamide. Findings and caveats of the study: Donor-recipient repertoire similarity was low at 1-2 months, rising over year one. After PTCy, TRB diversity resembled that of CNI/methotrexate controls.

Sequenced by immunoSEQ multiplex PCR; TCRdb stores in-frame clones only, minus some. The sample yields about 39,000 clones, without any singletons. Sequencing input: PBMCs. J is TRBJ1-2 and V is TRBV10-3; the D gene is possibly TRBD1 (5 bases). The sequence derives from a woman between 45 and 60 years old in good health and a related stem cell transplant donor. The CDR3 is CATLAGNPKFGYTF. CDR3 sequence (DNA): TGTGCCACCTTAGCAGGGAATCCCAAGTTTGGCTACACCTTC.